One TCR beta chain is described in this entry. Antigen: not known. The repertoire was sequenced with immunoSEQ multiplex PCR; TCRdb's copy has only in-frame clones and lacks some. The table records about 120,000 clones, 92% of them present only once. This specimen belongs to a study of Tregs in tolerant kidney transplant recipients. Study-wide findings and caveats: Validation in larger populations is needed because few patients were studied. Biological reproducibility was not directly addressed in this study. Expanding Tregs on activated donor B cells appeared to best identify donor-specific TCRbeta clones.

Germline CDR1 is SGDLS and CDR2 is YYNGEE. The CDR3 contains 14 residues. V lost 1 base, J lost 7 bases, and 5 bases stayed unmatched. The genes are TRBV9 and TRBJ2-3, with 8 bases aligning to TRBD2. This TCR was sampled from a human donor in good health. The sequenced material came from CD4+ T cells from blood. CDR3 protein: CASSVTGGSYTQYF. CDR3 in DNA: TGTGCCAGCAGCGTAACGGGGGGGTCATATACGCAGTATTTT.